These T cell receptor beta chains were read from a single sample in a study of vaccination effects on CD4 cells after COVID-19. These receptors' targets are unknown. Libraries were prepared by immunoSEQ multiplex PCR; TCRdb keeps only in-frame clonotypes and omits some of them. Counted here are tens of thousands of clones, about three quarters occurring once; the ten biggest clones make up 15% to 20%. Sequenced here: CD4+ T cells from PBMCs cultured with HCoV-NL63 spike peptides, sampled before COVID-19 vaccination. These receptors were collected from a human donor who had a prior SARS-CoV-2 infection. Each CDR3 is given with its conserved first and last residue. D genes are given only for firm matches. Expanded clones are given a class, and other clones once, few, many or no size at all.

>NA|TRBV27|NA|TRBJ1-1
TGTGCCAGCAGCGGACATGGAGGCACTGAAGCTTTCTTT
CASSGHGGTEAFF
>NA|TRBV7-2|NA|TRBJ2-3
TGTGCCAGCAGCTTAACCGGGCCCCTCGGGGCGCAGTATTTT
CASSLTGPLGAQYF
>NA|TRBV10-3|NA|TRBJ1-2
TGTGCCATCAGTGAGTCGGCTGATAACTATGGCTACACCTTC
CAISESADNYGYTF
>NA|TRBV5-4|NA|TRBJ2-1
TGTGCCAGCAGCTTGGCCGGGACCAGTTCCTCCTACAATGAGCAGTTCTTC
CASSLAGTSSSYNEQFF
>NA|TRBV6-4|NA|TRBJ1-3
TGTGCCAGCAGTGAATCGAAATTAGTGACTGGTAACACCATATATTTT
CASSESKLVTGNTIYF
>TRBD1|TRBV7-9|once|TRBJ1-2
TGTGCCAGCAGCCGGACAGGGGGTAACTATGGCTACACCTTC
CASSRTGGNYGYTF
>NA|TRBV2|NA|TRBJ1-3
TGTGCCAGCAGTTACGACAGGCCCTCTGGAAACACCATATATTTT
CASSYDRPSGNTIYF
>TRBD2|TRBV5-6|NA|TRBJ2-2
TGTGCCAGCAGCTTACTTACAGCGGGGGGTACCGGGGAGCTGTTTTTT
CASSLLTAGGTGELFF
>NA|TRBV11-2|NA|TRBJ2-1
TGTGCCAGCAGCCAGGACAAGAATTCCTACAATGAGCAGTTCTTC
CASSQDKNSYNEQFF
>TRBD2|TRBV24-1|NA|TRBJ2-3
TGTGCCACCAGTGAACCCAGCCGGGAGGGTTTAGGTACGCAGTATTTT
CATSEPSREGLGTQYF
>TRBD2|TRBV4-2|NA|TRBJ2-1
TGTGCCAGCAGCCGAGTCCGAGGTAGCGGGAGCTTCAATGAGCAGTTCTTC
CASSRVRGSGSFNEQFF
>TRBD1|TRBV6-1|NA|TRBJ1-2
TGTGCCAGCAGTGAAGGCCCCGGGACAGGGCAGTCTCGCACCTTC
CASSEGPGTGQSRTF
>NA|TRBV5-1|NA|TRBJ2-3
TGCGCCAGCAGCCCGGGGTTTACAGATACGCAGTATTTT
CASSPGFTDTQYF
>NA|TRBV4-1|NA|TRBJ1-6
TGCGCCAGCAGCCAAGAACATGAGGGATTTCCCCTCCACTTT
CASSQEHEGFPLHF
>NA|TRBV5-1|NA|TRBJ2-5
TGCGCCAGCACCCCCTTCCCGGGGGGCGAGACCCAGTACTTC
CASTPFPGGETQYF
>NA|TRBV15|NA|TRBJ2-1
TGTGCCACCAGCAGTGGCCTTACCTACAATGAGCAGTTCTTC
CATSSGLTYNEQFF
>TRBD2|TRBV4-3|NA|TRBJ2-3
TGCGCCAGCAGCCTACTGGCGGGAGGGCGGACAGATACGCAGTATTTT
CASSLLAGGRTDTQYF
>TRBD2|TRBV19|NA|TRBJ2-7
TGTGCCAGTAGTACTCGGGGGGAAGTATCCTACGAGCAGTACTTC
CASSTRGEVSYEQYF
>NA|TRBV4-3|few|TRBJ1-6
TGCGCCAGCAGCCAGAACACACAGAGCTCCTATAATTCACCCCTCCACTTT
CASSQNTQSSYNSPLHF
>NA|TRBV13|NA|TRBJ2-3
TGTGCCAGCAGCTTATCCCCCCCAGATACGCAGTATTTT
CASSLSPPDTQYF
>TRBD2|TRBV9|once|TRBJ2-7
TGTGCCAGCAGCGTTGGCCCCCAGCGGGGGGACGAGCAGTACTTC
CASSVGPQRGDEQYF
>TRBD2|TRBV5-4|NA|TRBJ2-1
TGTGCCAGCAGCTTGGAGGTAGCGGGCAATGAGCAGTTCTTC
CASSLEVAGNEQFF